This T cell receptor beta chain was sequenced in a study of blood T cell repertoires in COVID-19. Trimming pared 4 bases from V and 12 bases from J, leaving 17 bases between. Germline loops: CDR1 SGHRS, CDR2 YFSETQ. The CDR3 loop spans 12 amino acids. Sequencing was performed with immunoSEQ multiplex PCR; in TCRdb, only in-frame clones are kept and a portion is missing. Found here are 250,000 to 300,000 clones, roughly 90% of them singletons; the top ten hold 2.2%. The TCR was taken from a woman aged 45-65 years who had recovered from COVID-19. This chain joins TRBV5-1 and TRBJ2-7, with D possibly being TRBD1 (6 bases). Sequencing was performed on peripheral blood. The CDR3 region has the DNA TGCGCCAGCAGCGTGGAATCAGGGGTTTTGTACTTC. As protein: CASSVESGVLYF. Variable domain in full (rest from reference TRBV5-1 and TRBJ2-7): KAGVTQTPRYLIKTRGQQVTLSCSPISGHRSVSWYQQTPGQGLQFLFEYFSETQRNKGNFPGRFSGRQFSNSRSEMNVSTLELGDSALYLCASSVESGVLYFGPGTRLTVT.